This is a list of T cell receptor beta chains from one sample in a study of blood T cell repertoires in COVID-19. Sequencing was performed with immunoSEQ multiplex PCR; in TCRdb, only in-frame clones are kept and a portion is missing. The top ten clones hold 7% to 10% of a sample with some 150,000 clones, 86% of them seen once. The sample consisted of peripheral blood. The receptors originated from a woman aged 60-75 years with acute or convalescent COVID-19. The CDR3 runs from the conserved cysteine through the conserved F or W. A D gene is named only where the DNA matches it firmly. The size entry is marked missing in some rows and otherwise reads once, few, many or a size class.

15,TRBV2,few,TRBJ2-3,TRBD1,CASRQGQGLTDTQYF,TGTGCCAGCAGACAGGGACAGGGCCTCACAGATACGCAGTATTTT
16,TRBV10-3,NA,TRBJ1-1,TRBD1,CAIRRQGMNKNTEAFF,TGTGCCATCAGGAGACAGGGGATGAACAAGAACACTGAAGCTTTCTTT
15,TRBV27,NA,TRBJ1-4,TRBD1,CASSRQQGPNEKLFF,TGTGCCAGCAGCCGACAACAGGGGCCTAATGAAAAACTGTTTTTT
15,TRBV24-1,NA,TRBJ2-5,TRBD1,CATSSRDRGRETQYF,TGTGCCACCAGTTCAAGGGACAGGGGGCGAGAGACCCAGTACTTC
15,TRBV19,NA,TRBJ1-6,NA,CASSIEGRLNSPLHF,TGTGCCAGTAGTATCGAAGGCAGGCTCAATTCACCCCTCCACTTT
14,TRBV3-1/TRBV3-2,NA,TRBJ1-5,NA,CASSQGRGNQPQHF,TGTGCCAGCAGCCAAGGTCGGGGGAATCAGCCCCAGCATTTT
13,TRBV2,NA,TRBJ1-4,TRBD1,CASSTGGREKLFF,TGTGCCAGCAGCACAGGGGGCAGAGAAAAACTGTTTTTT
17,TRBV7-6,NA,TRBJ2-6,NA,CASSLILGSSGANVLTF,TGTGCCAGCAGCTTAATTCTGGGGAGCTCTGGGGCCAACGTCCTGACTTTC
16,TRBV4-1,few,TRBJ2-1,NA,CASSQVDMISYNEQFF,TGCGCCAGCAGCCAAGTAGACATGATCTCCTACAATGAGCAGTTCTTC
13,TRBV28,NA,TRBJ2-7,TRBD1,CATTGGQSYEQYF,TGTGCCACCACAGGGGGACAGTCTTACGAGCAGTACTTC
14,TRBV27,NA,TRBJ2-3,TRBD2,CASKTSGNTDTQYF,TGTGCCAGCAAAACTAGCGGGAACACAGATACGCAGTATTTT
15,TRBV6-5,NA,TRBJ2-7,TRBD1,CASGQERGGTYEQYF,TGTGCCAGTGGACAGGAGCGAGGAGGAACCTACGAGCAGTACTTC
14,TRBV29-1,NA,TRBJ2-1,TRBD2,CSGRTSVSYNEQFF,TGCAGCGGACGGACTAGTGTGTCCTACAATGAGCAGTTCTTC
17,TRBV4-1,NA,TRBJ1-5,NA,CASSQDYYDSRYQPQHF,TGCGCCAGCAGCCAAGATTACTACGACAGCCGTTATCAGCCCCAGCATTTT
16,TRBV10-3,NA,TRBJ2-7,TRBD1,CAISESRTGSSYEQYF,TGTGCCATCAGTGAGTCGAGGACAGGGAGCTCCTACGAGCAGTACTTC
15,TRBV19,few,TRBJ2-2,TRBD1,CASSKDRGRTGELFF,TGTGCCAGTAGTAAGGACAGGGGGCGGACCGGGGAGCTGTTTTTT
15,TRBV11-2,NA,TRBJ2-7,TRBD1,CASSATTGGSYEQYF,TGTGCCAGCAGCGCAACGACAGGGGGTAGCTACGAGCAGTACTTC
14,TRBV7-9,NA,TRBJ1-6,NA,CASSFGTPNSPLHF,TGTGCCAGCAGCTTCGGGACACCCAATTCACCCCTCCACTTT
13,TRBV24-1,NA,TRBJ1-2,TRBD1,CATSALTGGGYTF,TGTGCCACCAGTGCCCTCACAGGGGGCGGCTACACCTTC
12,TRBV30,NA,TRBJ1-3,NA,CALARQRNTIYF,TGTGCCCTAGCACGTCAACGAAACACCATATATTTT
12,TRBV29-1,NA,TRBJ2-2,NA,CSVEVLSGELFF,TGCAGCGTTGAAGTACTGTCCGGGGAGCTGTTTTTT
15,TRBV9,NA,TRBJ2-2,NA,CASRGDIRGTGELFF,TGTGCCAGCAGGGGGGACATCAGAGGCACCGGGGAGCTGTTTTTT
14,TRBV5-4,NA,TRBJ1-2,NA,CASSNPGVKGGYTF,TGTGCCAGCAGCAACCCCGGGGTGAAAGGTGGCTACACCTTC
15,TRBV19,NA,TRBJ2-7,TRBD1,CASSIARTGWDEQYF,TGTGCCAGTAGTATAGCTCGGACAGGGTGGGACGAGCAGTACTTC
15,TRBV6-5,NA,TRBJ2-1,TRBD1,CASSREGGRGNEQFF,TGTGCCAGCAGCCGCGAAGGGGGCCGAGGGAATGAGCAGTTCTTC
15,TRBV7-2,NA,TRBJ2-3,TRBD2,CASSGLAGGADTQYF,TGTGCCAGCTCGGGACTAGCGGGGGGGGCAGATACGCAGTATTTT
15,TRBV5-4,NA,TRBJ2-7,TRBD2,CASSLAGRGTYEQYF,TGTGCCAGCAGCTTGGCCGGGCGGGGGACTTACGAGCAGTACTTC
15,TRBV27,NA,TRBJ1-5,NA,CASSLSLQSNQPQHF,TGTGCCAGCAGTTTATCCCTCCAGAGCAATCAGCCCCAGCATTTT
15,TRBV5-5,NA,TRBJ1-2,TRBD1,CASSLKPGQIYGYTF,TGTGCCAGCAGCTTGAAGCCGGGACAGATATATGGCTACACCTTC
16,TRBV28,NA,TRBJ1-2,TRBD1,CASSTSPGTAPYGYTF,TGTGCCAGCAGCACTTCCCCCGGGACAGCGCCGTATGGCTACACCTTC
15,TRBV7-8,NA,TRBJ2-7,TRBD1,CASSPRTGGYYEQYF,TGTGCCAGCAGCCCGCGGACAGGGGGGTATTACGAGCAGTACTTC
15,TRBV5-1,once,TRBJ1-2,NA,CASSLELGGIYGYTF,TGCGCCAGCAGCTTGGAACTAGGCGGAATCTATGGCTACACCTTC
16,TRBV7-6,few,TRBJ1-4,NA,CASSSKPGHTNEKLFF,TGTGCCAGCAGCTCCAAGCCGGGACATACTAATGAAAAACTGTTTTTT
20,TRBV18,NA,TRBJ2-6,NA,CASSPLFPGGVSSGANVLTF,TGTGCCAGCTCACCACTCTTCCCGGGGGGCGTAAGCTCTGGGGCCAACGTCCTGACTTTC
13,TRBV18,NA,TRBJ2-7,NA,CASSLDSAGEQYF,TGTGCCAGCTCACTAGACAGTGCCGGCGAGCAGTACTTC
19,TRBV21-1,NA,TRBJ1-6,NA,CASSPRDTLKNIHNSPLHF,TGTGCCAGCAGCCCTCGGGACACCTTAAAAAACATACATAATTCACCCCTCCACTTT
12,TRBV6-4,NA,TRBJ1-3,NA,CASTLGRNTIYF,TGTGCCAGCACCCTTGGGCGAAACACCATATATTTT
14,TRBV7-8,once,TRBJ2-5,TRBD1,CASSLKGQQETQYF,TGTGCCAGCAGCTTAAAGGGACAGCAAGAGACCCAGTACTTC
16,TRBV4-1,NA,TRBJ1-3,NA,CASSQDQGSSGNTIYF,TGCGCCAGCAGCCAAGATCAGGGGAGCTCTGGAAACACCATATATTTT
15,TRBV3-1/TRBV3-2,NA,TRBJ2-7,NA,CASSPISGRGHEQYF,TGTGCCAGCAGCCCAATAAGCGGACGAGGCCACGAGCAGTACTTC
15,TRBV10-3,NA,TRBJ2-3,TRBD2,CAISDGAGGTGTQYF,TGTGCCATCAGTGATGGCGCGGGGGGTACCGGTACGCAGTATTTT
14,TRBV4-1,NA,TRBJ2-2,TRBD2,CASSSGGNTGELFF,TGCGCCAGCAGTAGCGGGGGTAACACCGGGGAGCTGTTTTTT
14,TRBV6-5,NA,TRBJ1-1,NA,CASSPGGRNTEAFF,TGTGCCAGCAGCCCGGGGGGAAGGAACACTGAAGCTTTCTTT
16,TRBV6-5,NA,TRBJ2-7,NA,CASSYSGAGESYEQYF,TGTGCCAGCAGTTACTCAGGGGCAGGGGAGAGCTACGAGCAGTACTTC
14,TRBV12-5,NA,TRBJ1-6,NA,CASGPIGTYSPLHF,TGTGCTAGTGGACCAATTGGGACTTACTCACCCCTCCACTTT
18,TRBV5-1,NA,TRBJ1-6,TRBD1,CASSRDDVGQGANSPLHF,TGCGCCAGCAGCCGAGATGATGTGGGACAGGGGGCAAATTCACCCCTCCACTTT
13,TRBV11-3,NA,TRBJ1-2,NA,CASSPRTGMGYTF,TGTGCCAGCAGCCCACGTACAGGAATGGGCTACACCTTC
16,TRBV6-2/TRBV6-3,NA,TRBJ2-1,TRBD2,CASSYPSGGGYNEQFF,TGTGCCAGCAGTTACCCCAGCGGGGGTGGTTACAATGAGCAGTTCTTC
15,TRBV4-1,medium-sized,TRBJ1-5,NA,CASSQADRSNQPQHF,TGCGCCAGCAGCCAAGCGGACAGAAGCAATCAGCCCCAGCATTTT
18,TRBV7-2,NA,TRBJ2-7,TRBD2,CASSLRSRSAGETYEQYF,TGTGCCAGCAGCTTAAGGAGCAGGTCAGCGGGGGAAACCTACGAGCAGTACTTC
15,TRBV7-3,NA,TRBJ2-7,TRBD2,CASSLSGGAGYEQYF,TGTGCCAGCAGCTTATCGGGGGGAGCTGGCTACGAGCAGTACTTC
14,TRBV7-2,NA,TRBJ1-3,NA,CASSLEPGRNTIYF,TGTGCCAGCAGCTTGGAGCCCGGCCGAAACACCATATATTTT